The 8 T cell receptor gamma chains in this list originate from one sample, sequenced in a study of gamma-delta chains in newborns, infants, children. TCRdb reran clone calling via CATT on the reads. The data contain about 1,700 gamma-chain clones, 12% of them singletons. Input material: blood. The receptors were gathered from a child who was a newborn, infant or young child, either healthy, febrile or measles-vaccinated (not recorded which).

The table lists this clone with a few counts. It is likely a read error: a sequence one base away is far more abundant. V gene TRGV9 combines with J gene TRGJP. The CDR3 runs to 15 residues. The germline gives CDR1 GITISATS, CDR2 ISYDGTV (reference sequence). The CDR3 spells CALWEQELGKKIRVF. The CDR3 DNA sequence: TGTGCCTTGTGGGAGCAAGAGTTGGGCAAAAAAATCAGGGTATTT.

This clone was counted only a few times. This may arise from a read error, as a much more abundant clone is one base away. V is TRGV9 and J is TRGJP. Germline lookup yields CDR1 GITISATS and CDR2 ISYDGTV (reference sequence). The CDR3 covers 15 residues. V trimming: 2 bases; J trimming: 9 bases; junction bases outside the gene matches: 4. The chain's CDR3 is CALWEEGLGKKIKVF. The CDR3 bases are TGTGCCTTGTGGGAGGAAGGGTTGGGCAAAAAAATCAAGGTATTT.

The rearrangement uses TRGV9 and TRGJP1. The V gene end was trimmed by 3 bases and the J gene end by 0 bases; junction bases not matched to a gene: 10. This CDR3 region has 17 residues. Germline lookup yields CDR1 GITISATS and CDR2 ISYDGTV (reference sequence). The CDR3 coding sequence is TGTGCCTTGTGGGAGAGGAGAGGGGATACCACTGGTTGGTTCAAGATATTT. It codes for CALWERRGDTTGWFKIF.

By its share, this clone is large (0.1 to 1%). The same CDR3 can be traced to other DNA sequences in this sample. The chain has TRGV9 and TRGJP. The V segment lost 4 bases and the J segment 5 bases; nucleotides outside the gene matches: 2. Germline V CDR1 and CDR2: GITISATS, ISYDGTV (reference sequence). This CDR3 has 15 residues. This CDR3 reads CALWDEELGKKIKVF. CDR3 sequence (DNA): TGTGCCTTGTGGGACGAAGAGTTGGGCAAAAAAATCAAGGTATTT.

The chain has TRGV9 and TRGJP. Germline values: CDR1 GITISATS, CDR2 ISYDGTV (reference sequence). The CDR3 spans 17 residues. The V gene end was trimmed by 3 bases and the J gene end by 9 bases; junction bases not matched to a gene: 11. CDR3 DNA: TGTGCCTTGTGGGAGTCCCAAAAAGGGTTGGGCAAAAAAATCAAGGTATTT. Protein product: CALWESQKGLGKKIKVF.

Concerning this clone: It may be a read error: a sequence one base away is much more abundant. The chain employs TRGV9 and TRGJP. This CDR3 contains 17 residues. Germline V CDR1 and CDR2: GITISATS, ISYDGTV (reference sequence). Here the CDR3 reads CALREVPQELGKKIKVF. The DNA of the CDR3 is TGTGCCTTGCGGGAGGTGCCTCAAGAGTTGGGCAAAAAAATCAAGGTATTT.

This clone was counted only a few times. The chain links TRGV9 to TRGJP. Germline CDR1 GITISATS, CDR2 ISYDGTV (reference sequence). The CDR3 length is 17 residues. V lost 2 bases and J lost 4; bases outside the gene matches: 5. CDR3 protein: CALWEDSQELGKKIKVF. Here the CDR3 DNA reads TGTGCCTTGTGGGAGGACTCTCAAGAGTTGGGCAAAAAAATCAAGGTATTT.

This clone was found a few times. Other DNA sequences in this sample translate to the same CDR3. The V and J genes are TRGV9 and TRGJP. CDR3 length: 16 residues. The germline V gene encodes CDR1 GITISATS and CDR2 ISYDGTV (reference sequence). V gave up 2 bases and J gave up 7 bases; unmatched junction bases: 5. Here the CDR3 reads CALWEDSELGKKIKVF. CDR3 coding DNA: TGTGCCTTGTGGGAGGACAGTGAGTTGGGCAAAAAAATCAAGGTATTT.